The 25 T cell receptor beta chains in this list originate from one sample, sequenced in a study of technical replicates of blood from a few donors. Clones were sequenced by immunoSEQ multiplex PCR, and TCRdb holds only the in-frame ones, with some missing. The sample has about 97,000 clones, over 85% seen once. The sample taken for sequencing was T cells isolated from PBMCs. Source of these receptors: a human donor in good health.

This sequence joins TRBV19 and TRBJ2-7; 10 bases fit TRBD2. With 3 bases clipped from V and 0 bases from J, the junction kept 2 bases outside the gene matches. Germline V CDR1 and CDR2: LNHDA, SQIVND (reference sequence). The CDR3 spans 15 residues. The CDR3 nucleotides are TGTGCCAGTAGTATTACTAGCGGGGCCTCCTACGAGCAGTACTTC. This gives the protein CASSITSGASYEQYF. Full variable domain (outside the CDR3, taken from reference TRBV19 and TRBJ2-7): DGGITQSPKYLFRKEGQNVTLSCEQNLNHDAMYWYRQDPGQGLRLIYYSQIVNDFQKGDIAEGYSVSREKKESFPLTVTSAQKNPTAFYLCASSITSGASYEQYFGPGTRLTVT.

This chain connects TRBV18 to TRBJ1-5, with 9 bases aligning to TRBD1. The CDR3 is 15 residues long. Trimming at V came to 6 bases and at J to 5 bases, leaving 8 bases not matched to a gene. From germline, CDR1 is KGHSH and CDR2 LQKENI. The CDR3 coding sequence is TGTGCCAGCTCCGGGACAGGGTTGATGGATCAGCCCCAGCATTTT. The encoded protein is CASSGTGLMDQPQHF.

The genes are TRBV2 and TRBJ1-2; TRBD1 aligns across 7 bases. From germline, CDR1 is SNHLY and CDR2 FYNNEI. This CDR3 comprises 11 residues. V trimming: 7 bases; J trimming: 7 bases; junction bases outside the gene matches: 3. In DNA form, the CDR3 reads TGTGCCAGCATGACAGGGTTTGGCTACACCTTC. Its translation is CASMTGFGYTF.

This chain uses TRBV7-3 with TRBJ2-7; TRBD2 matches at 7 bases. Germline V gene lookup returns CDR1 SGHTA and CDR2 FQGTGA. This CDR3 contains 12 residues. Trimming cost V 5 bases and J 7 bases; bases outside gene matches: 5. The CDR3 loop reads CASSQDGREQYF. DNA for the CDR3: TGTGCCAGCAGCCAGGACGGGAGGGAGCAGTACTTC.

The genes are TRBV18 and TRBJ1-5, with 7 bases lining up with TRBD1. This CDR3 spans 14 amino acids. Losses at the gene ends were 8 bases for V and 3 bases for J; bases not matched to a gene: 7. CDR1 is KGHSH and CDR2 is LQKENI in the germline V gene. CDR3 DNA sequence: TGTGCCAGCCACGCCGGGACAGTCAATCAGCCCCAGCATTTT. It yields the protein CASHAGTVNQPQHF.

This chain joins TRBV11-2 and TRBJ2-1; 10 nucleotides align to TRBD2. The CDR3 has 16 amino acids. V lost 5 bases to trimming and J lost 1 base; unmatched junction nucleotides: 5. The germline V gene has CDR1 SGHAT and CDR2 FQNNGV. For the CDR3, the DNA is TGTGCCAGCAGCCGGGCAGCGGGAGGGTCCTACAATGAGCAGTTCTTC. Translating it yields CASSRAAGGSYNEQFF.

The chain has TRBV9 and TRBJ2-3; the match to TRBD1 covers 9 bases. Trimming at V came to 4 bases and at J to 8 bases, leaving 11 bases not matched to a gene. The CDR3 has 15 residues. Germline V CDR1 and CDR2: SGDLS, YYNGEE. This CDR3 reads CASSHGQGSSSTQYF. The DNA for the CDR3 is TGTGCCAGCAGCCATGGACAGGGGTCTTCGTCTACGCAGTATTTT.

The chain uses TRBV5-1 and TRBJ2-2, with a possible D match to TRBD1 (6 bases). The CDR3 is 18 residues long. The V gene lost 4 bases and the J gene lost 2 bases, with 21 bases spanning the gap. Germline lookup yields CDR1 SGHRS and CDR2 YFSETQ. CDR3 residues: CASSPEQSGTYNTGELFF. CDR3 in DNA: TGCGCCAGCAGCCCGGAACAATCCGGGACATATAACACCGGGGAGCTGTTTTTT.

The gene calls are TRBV5-5 and TRBJ2-1, with TRBD1 matching over 8 bases. This CDR3 is built from 16 residues. V dropped 0 bases and J dropped 8; count of bases not matched to a gene: 10. Germline assignment: CDR1 SGHKS and CDR2 YYEKEE (reference sequence). Here the CDR3 reads CASSLAWTGLKDEQFF. The CDR3 bases are TGTGCCAGCAGCTTGGCCTGGACAGGGTTGAAAGATGAGCAGTTCTTC.

This clone was seen only once. The chain combines TRBV27 with TRBJ1-2; TRBD1 is a possible D gene (5 bases). The CDR3 has 18 amino acids. V was pared by 5 bases and J by 4 bases, with 26 bases between. The germline gives CDR1 MNHEY, CDR2 SMNVEV (reference sequence). CDR3 sequence reads: CASSPPTVTDPHAYGYTF. CDR3 DNA: TGTGCCAGCAGTCCACCTACCGTGACAGACCCCCACGCCTATGGCTACACCTTC.

CDR3 bases: TGTGCCAGCAGTGCGTATTGGGGCAGCTCCTACAATGAGCAGTTCTTC. Amino acid sequence: CASSAYWGSSYNEQFF. The chain is built from TRBV13 and TRBJ2-1, with D possibly matching TRBD1 (5 bases). V lost 6 bases to trimming and J lost 0 bases, with 15 bases between them. Germline CDR1 PRHDT, CDR2 FYEKMQ (reference sequence). The CDR3 contains 16 residues.

V and J are TRBV23-1 and TRBJ2-4, with 8 nucleotides matching TRBD1. TRBV23-1 is an ORF, and what it does is uncertain. J gave up 7 bases and V 3 bases, and 5 bases lay outside the gene matches. CDR3 size: 14 residues. In DNA, the CDR3 is TGCGCCAGCAGTCAGTGGACAGGGTTCAACATTCAGTACTTC. Encoded protein: CASSQWTGFNIQYF.

The chain is built from TRBV11-3 and TRBJ2-3; D is unresolved. The CDR3 is made up of 16 amino acids. Per the germline V gene, CDR1 is SGHNT and CDR2 is YENEEA. V gave up 5 bases and J gave up 0 bases, with 15 bases separating them. CDR3: CASSSNVQSSTDTQYF. The CDR3 DNA sequence: TGTGCCAGCAGCAGTAACGTACAGTCTAGCACAGATACGCAGTATTTT. Drawing the rest from reference TRBV11-3 and TRBJ2-3, the complete variable domain is EAGVVQSPRYKIIEKKQPVAFWCNPISGHNTLYWYLQNLGQGPELLIRYENEEAVDDSQLPKDRFSAERLKGVDSTLKIQPAELGDSAVYLCASSSNVQSSTDTQYFGPGTRLTVL.

The CDR3 region has the DNA TGTGCCAGCAGTCCCCGGGACAGGGAAGGCGATGAGCAGTTCTTC. Amino acids: CASSPRDREGDEQFF. The chain joins TRBV6-4 to TRBJ2-1; 9 bases fit TRBD1. V gave up 5 bases and J gave up 8 bases; unmatched junction bases: 10. Germline V gives CDR1 MRHNA, CDR2 SNTAGT. The CDR3 sequence is 15 residues long.

The rearrangement joins TRBV6-1 to TRBJ1-3, with D possibly being TRBD1 (5 bases). Trimming took 2 bases from V and 2 from J, leaving 13 bases between them. CDR3 length: 16 residues. Germline V gives CDR1 MNHNS, CDR2 SASEGT. CDR3 DNA: TGTGCCAGCAGTGAATGGGGGGATTTTACTGGAAACACCATATATTTT. Encoded protein: CASSEWGDFTGNTIYF.

The chain carries TRBV5-1 and TRBJ1-4; D is unresolved. Germline CDR1 SGHRS, CDR2 YFSETQ. Trimming left V 0 bases short and J 5 bases short, with 8 bases between. The CDR3 contains 14 residues. The DNA of the CDR3 is TGCGCCAGCAGCTTGGCAGGTTTGAATGAAAAACTGTTTTTT. Translated: CASSLAGLNEKLFF. The full variable domain, completed using reference TRBV5-1 and TRBJ1-4, is KAGVTQTPRYLIKTRGQQVTLSCSPISGHRSVSWYQQTPGQGLQFLFEYFSETQRNKGNFPGRFSGRQFSNSRSEMNVSTLELGDSALYLCASSLAGLNEKLFFGSGTQLSVL.

The V and J genes are TRBV9 and TRBJ2-7; 9 nucleotides agree with TRBD2. The CDR3 runs 15 residues. The V gene's germline CDR1 is SGDLS and CDR2 YYNGEE. Trimming at V came to 5 bases and at J to 5 bases, leaving 11 bases not matched to a gene. CDR3 sequence: CASRGPGAGGNEQYF. CDR3 bases: TGTGCCAGCAGGGGACCCGGAGCGGGAGGTAACGAGCAGTACTTC.

The genes are TRBV4-1 and TRBJ2-7; 7 nucleotides agree with TRBD1. Germline CDR1 reads MGHRA; CDR2 reads YSYEKL. CDR3 length: 15 residues. Trimming took 1 base from V and 2 from J; bases not matched to a gene: 5. The CDR3 region has the DNA TGCGCCAGCAGCCAAGGGACAGGAACGGCCTACGAGCAGTACTTC. This translates into CASSQGTGTAYEQYF.

This clone was detected only a few times. This sequence joins TRBV30 and TRBJ1-1; 8 bases map to TRBD1. CDR3 size: 16 residues. Germline assignment: CDR1 GTSNPN and CDR2 SVGIG (reference sequence). V shed 0 bases and J 0 bases; nucleotides not matched to a gene: 6. CDR3 loop: CAWSVRPGGLNTEAFF. CDR3 coding DNA: TGTGCCTGGAGTGTACGGCCAGGGGGCCTGAACACTGAAGCTTTCTTT.

The J gene is TRBJ1-1, the V gene TRBV11-2; 8 nucleotides agree with TRBD1. CDR3 size: 14 residues. The germline V gene encodes CDR1 SGHAT and CDR2 FQNNGV. V shed 3 bases, J shed 8 bases, and the junction held 8 bases outside the gene matches. The CDR3 protein is CASSLNQGASEAFF. CDR3 nucleotide sequence: TGTGCCAGCAGCTTGAACCAGGGGGCCTCGGAAGCTTTCTTT.

The rearrangement joins TRBV7-2 to TRBJ1-2, with D possibly TRBD1 on 6 matching bases. Trimming took 3 bases from V and 4 from J, leaving 12 bases between them. The V gene's germline CDR1 is SGHTA and CDR2 FQGNSA. The CDR3 runs to 14 residues. The CDR3 loop is CASSFRGGAYGYTF. The CDR3 coding sequence is TGTGCCAGCAGCTTCCGTGGGGGGGCCTATGGCTACACCTTC.

J is TRBJ1-2 and V is TRBV5-4; 7 bases map to TRBD1. The germline gives CDR1 SGHNT, CDR2 YYREEE (reference sequence). This CDR3 is built from 15 residues. Losses at the gene ends were 4 bases for V and 5 bases for J; bases not matched to a gene: 11. The CDR3 is CASSPDRVVRYGYTF. DNA for the CDR3: TGTGCCAGCAGCCCAGACAGGGTGGTACGGTATGGCTACACCTTC.

The chain recombines TRBV19 with TRBJ1-1, with D unclear. This CDR3 has 14 residues. Per the germline V gene, CDR1 is LNHDA and CDR2 is SQIVND (reference sequence). The V end was cut by 0 bases, the J end by 11 bases, with 16 bases between. The CDR3 sequence is CASSIDLDPWEAFF. The CDR3 nucleotides read TGTGCCAGTAGTATAGATCTAGATCCTTGGGAGGCTTTCTTT.

The chain couples TRBV27 to TRBJ1-4; 9 nucleotides align to TRBD1. The germline V gene encodes CDR1 MNHEY and CDR2 SMNVEV (reference sequence). The length of the CDR3 is 14 residues. With 7 bases clipped from V and 7 bases from J, the junction kept 7 bases outside the gene matches. The CDR3 bases are TGTGCCAGCAAAGGGACAGGGTCGGGTGAAAAACTGTTTTTT. Translating it yields CASKGTGSGEKLFF.

In DNA, the CDR3 is TGTGCCAGCAGCTTAGCATCCAGGGGTACTGAAGCTTTCTTT. Amino acids: CASSLASRGTEAFF. The V and J genes are TRBV7-9 and TRBJ1-1; D is perhaps TRBD1 (6 bases). The V gene's germline CDR1 is SEHNR and CDR2 FQNEAQ (reference sequence). Trimming took off 0 bases at V and 5 bases at J, with 10 bases between the two ends. The CDR3 has 14 residues.